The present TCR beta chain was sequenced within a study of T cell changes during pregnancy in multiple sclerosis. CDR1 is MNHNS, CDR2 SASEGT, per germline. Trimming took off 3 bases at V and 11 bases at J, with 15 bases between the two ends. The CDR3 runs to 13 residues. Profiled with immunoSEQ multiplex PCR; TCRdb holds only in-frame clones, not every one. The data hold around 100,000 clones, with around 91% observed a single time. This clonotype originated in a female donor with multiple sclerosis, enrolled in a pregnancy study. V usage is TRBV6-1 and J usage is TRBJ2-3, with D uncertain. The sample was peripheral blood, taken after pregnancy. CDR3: CASSDTPRVVQYF. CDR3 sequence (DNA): TGTGCCAGCAGTGATACCCCCCGAGTTGTGCAGTATTTT.